The 32 T cell receptor beta chains reported below all come from one sample, sequenced in a study of siplizumab effects on memory and regulatory T cells (dated by TCRdb to about 2019). The library was generated by the immunoSEQ multiplex PCR assay. Here the immuneACCESS table is served through TCRdb, limited to in-frame sequences with V and J called. Missing clones are a known gap in these copies; in checked studies unresolved V genes cover under half, and the rest lacks a known reason. The sample table records 85,000 to 130,000 clones; approximately 91% of these occur just once. The top ten clones comprise roughly 2.7% of the sample. Sequences were obtained from CD4+ T cells sorted from blood. Receptors originate from a human donor in good health. Some clones in this sample may be carry-over from other donors' samples.

The chain recombines TRBV5-6 with TRBJ1-5; 10 bases map to TRBD1. The CDR3 runs to 18 residues. Unmatched junction bases numbered 15, after V lost 4 bases and J lost 5 bases. Germline V gene data show CDR1 as SGHDT and CDR2 as YYEEEE. The CDR3 DNA sequence: TGTGCCAGCAGCGTGACAGGGGGCTCACTGAACCTGCATCAGCCCCAGCATTTT. Translating it yields CASSVTGGSLNLHQPQHF.

This chain joins TRBV4-1 and TRBJ1-4, with no clear D. The germline V and J ends were trimmed by 0 bases and 3 bases, with 8 bases remaining between them. Germline-derived CDR1 and CDR2 are MGHRA and YSYEKL. The CDR3 runs to 15 residues. In nucleotides, the CDR3 is TGCGCCAGCAGCCAAGAAGGGCTGCCTAATGAAAAACTGTTTTTT. It encodes CASSQEGLPNEKLFF.

The V call is TRBV7-9, the J call TRBJ1-2; TRBD1 aligns across 7 bases. Looked up from germline, CDR1 is SEHNR and CDR2 is FQNEAQ (reference sequence). The trim removed 2 bases at V and 6 bases at J, leaving 9 bases unmatched. The length of the CDR3 is 15 residues. CDR3 DNA: TGTGCCAGCAGCTTATTTGGGACAGCCCCTAATGGCTACACCTTC. Amino acid sequence: CASSLFGTAPNGYTF. The entire variable domain, with the rest obtained from reference TRBV7-9 and TRBJ1-2, is as follows: DTGVSQNPRHKITKRGQNVTFRCDPISEHNRLYWYRQTLGQGPEFLTYFQNEAQLEKSRLLSDRFSAERPKGSFSTLEIQRTEQGDSAMYLCASSLFGTAPNGYTFGSGTRLTVV.

The chain links TRBV5-8 to TRBJ2-5; 14 nucleotides agree with TRBD2. The CDR3 loop spans 16 amino acids. Germline CDR1 reads SGHTS; CDR2 reads YDEGEE. The V and J ends lost 2 bases and 7 bases, in that order; junction bases with no gene match: 7. DNA for the CDR3: TGTGCCAGCAGCTTCGGACTAGCGGGAGGCGTAGGGACCCAGTACTTC. Amino acids: CASSFGLAGGVGTQYF. Based on the CDR3 plus reference TRBV5-8 and TRBJ2-5, the full variable domain is EAGVTQSPTHLIKTRGQQATLRCSPISGHTSVYWYQQALGLGLQFLLWYDEGEERNRGNFPPRFSGRQFPNYSSELNVNALELEDSALYLCASSFGLAGGVGTQYFGPGTRLLVL.

The chain is built from TRBV18 and TRBJ2-3; D perhaps matches TRBD2 (6 bases). The V gene lost 2 bases and the J gene lost 0 bases, with 6 bases spanning the gap. The CDR3 totals 14 residues. Germline V gene data show CDR1 as KGHSH and CDR2 as LQKENI. The CDR3 is CASSPTSSTDTQYF. The DNA of the CDR3 is TGTGCCAGCTCACCAACTAGCAGCACAGATACGCAGTATTTT. The variable domain in full, completed from reference TRBV18 and TRBJ2-3, reads NAGVMQNPRHLVRRRGQEARLRCSPMKGHSHVYWYRQLPEEGLKFMVYLQKENIIDESGMPKERFSAEFPKEGPSILRIQQVVRGDSAAYFCASSPTSSTDTQYFGPGTRLTVL.

The CDR3 DNA reads TGTGCCAGCACCGAGGTGGGAGGGAGTTCACCCCTCCACTTT. It encodes CASTEVGGSSPLHF. The rearrangement joins TRBV6-6 to TRBJ1-6; D unclear. The CDR3 consists of 14 residues. Germline-derived CDR1 and CDR2 are MNHNY and SVGAGI (reference sequence). Trimming shortened V by 7 bases and J by 9 bases, and 16 bases separated the two germline ends.

V gene TRBV11-1 combines with J gene TRBJ2-7; the match to TRBD2 covers 9 bases. Losses at the gene ends were 3 bases for V and 5 bases for J; bases not matched to a gene: 5. Per the germline V gene, CDR1 is SGHAT and CDR2 is FQDESV (reference sequence). This CDR3 comprises 14 residues. CDR3 nucleotide sequence: TGTGCCAGCAGCTTGGCTAGCGGGATCAACGAGCAGTACTTC. It yields the protein CASSLASGINEQYF.

The chain has TRBV6-1 and TRBJ2-5; tentatively, D is TRBD2 (7 bases). CDR1 is MNHNS and CDR2 is SASEGT in the germline V gene. V lost 9 bases and J lost 5, with 16 bases in between. The CDR3 is 13 residues long. CDR3 residues: CASCEGGGETQYF. The CDR3 DNA follows: TGTGCCAGTTGTGAAGGGGGGGGCGAGACCCAGTACTTC.

The rearrangement uses TRBV7-8 and TRBJ2-1; 10 bases fit TRBD2. V shed 1 base and J 8 bases; nucleotides not matched to a gene: 5. The CDR3 spans 15 residues. Germline CDR1 reads SGHVS; CDR2 reads FQNEAQ. The CDR3 bases are TGTGCCAGCAGCTTAGGGCCTAGCGGGAGCTATGAGCAGTTCTTC. The encoded protein is CASSLGPSGSYEQFF.

The rearrangement links TRBV9 to TRBJ2-1; 11 nucleotides match TRBD1. V was clipped by 1 base and J by 7 bases; unmatched bases: 4. Per germline, CDR1 SGDLS and CDR2 YYNGEE. The CDR3 consists of 15 residues. The CDR3 DNA sequence: TGTGCCAGCAGCGTACTAGGACAGGGGGCGAATGAGCAGTTCTTC. Amino acids: CASSVLGQGANEQFF.

There are a few counts of this clone. The chain recombines TRBV7-6 with TRBJ1-5, with a possible D match to TRBD1 (5 bases). From germline, CDR1 is SGHVS and CDR2 FNYEAQ. Trimming took off 4 bases at V and 6 bases at J, with 19 bases between the two ends. The CDR3 is 16 amino acids. The CDR3 protein is CASSSLSGAGSQPQHF. The DNA of the CDR3 is TGTGCCAGCAGCTCCCTGAGTGGGGCGGGAAGTCAGCCCCAGCATTTT.

The chain recombines TRBV2 with TRBJ1-1; a weak D match, TRBD1 (6 bases). With 0 bases removed from V and 3 bases from J, the gap between germline ends came to 8 bases. The CDR3 has 14 residues. Germline V lookup: CDR1 SNHLY, CDR2 FYNNEI. The CDR3 is CASSEAHRDTEAFF. CDR3 nucleotide sequence: TGTGCCAGCAGTGAAGCGCACAGGGACACTGAAGCTTTCTTT.

V usage is TRBV27 and J usage is TRBJ1-5, with a possible D match to TRBD1 (5 bases). The CDR3 is 14 residues long. V gave up 7 bases and J gave up 2 bases, with 12 bases separating them. Germline CDR1 MNHEY, CDR2 SMNVEV (reference sequence). In DNA, the CDR3 is TGTGCCAGCAAAACAGGAAGAGGCAATCAGCCCCAGCATTTT. Protein: CASKTGRGNQPQHF.

The table lists this clone with a count of one. The rearrangement joins TRBV19 to TRBJ1-2; D is perhaps TRBD1 (5 bases). Germline loops: CDR1 LNHDA, CDR2 SQIVND (reference sequence). Trimming stripped 1 base from V and 7 bases from J, with 19 bases between. CDR3 length equals 16 residues. The CDR3 loop is CASSIGGSLGPFGYTF. CDR3 in DNA: TGTGCCAGTAGTATAGGCGGCAGTTTGGGACCTTTTGGCTACACCTTC.

The gene calls are TRBV19 and TRBJ1-2; 11 bases are shared with TRBD1. CDR1 is LNHDA, CDR2 SQIVND, per germline (reference sequence). Unmatched junction bases numbered 5, after V lost 5 bases and J lost 3 bases. The CDR3 has 15 residues. CDR3 bases: TGTGCCAGTAGTCAGGACAGGGGGCAATACTATGGCTACACCTTC. Protein: CASSQDRGQYYGYTF.

The CDR3 region is CASSPKGQGQDEQYF. The CDR3, as DNA: TGTGCCAGCTCACCGAAGGGGCAGGGGCAGGACGAGCAGTACTTC. The chain couples TRBV18 to TRBJ2-7, with D maybe TRBD1 (6 bases). The CDR3 is 15 amino acids. Germline V CDR1 and CDR2: KGHSH, LQKENI. Trimming left V 3 bases short and J 5 bases short, with 17 bases between.

The V call is TRBV2, the J call TRBJ1-1; D perhaps matches TRBD1 (6 bases). The CDR3 has 14 amino acids. Germline lookup yields CDR1 SNHLY and CDR2 FYNNEI. Deletions cut 8 bases from V and 2 bases from J, with 15 bases between. The CDR3 region is CASDQRGPNTEAFF. CDR3 nucleotide sequence: TGTGCCAGCGATCAACGGGGGCCCAACACTGAAGCTTTCTTT. The whole variable domain, remainder taken from reference TRBV2 and TRBJ1-1, is EPEVTQTPSHQVTQMGQEVILRCVPISNHLYFYWYRQILGQKVEFLVSFYNNEISEKSEIFDDQFSVERPDGSNFTLKIRSTKLEDSAMYFCASDQRGPNTEAFFGQGTRLTVV.

V and J are TRBV18 and TRBJ1-4; maybe TRBD1 (5 bases). The CDR3 is 14 amino acids. Per the germline V gene, CDR1 is KGHSH and CDR2 is LQKENI. The V gene lost 5 bases and the J gene lost 4 bases, with 11 bases spanning the gap. The CDR3 DNA reads as TGTGCCAGCTCATCCGGGACCCATAATGAAAAACTGTTTTTT. Protein: CASSSGTHNEKLFF.

The chain employs TRBV27 and TRBJ1-5, with TRBD1 identical over 8 bases. Germline V CDR1 and CDR2: MNHEY, SMNVEV (reference sequence). This CDR3 contains 15 residues. Trimming cost V 6 bases and J 2 bases; bases outside gene matches: 6. This CDR3 reads CASRLSGQGNQPQHF. CDR3 coding DNA: TGTGCCAGCAGGCTTTCGGGACAGGGCAATCAGCCCCAGCATTTT.

V and J are TRBV19 and TRBJ1-2; a weak D match, TRBD1 (5 bases). The CDR3 covers 15 residues. The ends were cut back, 5 bases at V and 7 bases at J, with 20 bases in the middle. CDR1 LNHDA and CDR2 SQIVND come from the germline V gene (reference sequence). The CDR3: CASSSPDNTNRGYTF. The CDR3 region has the DNA TGTGCCAGTAGTTCCCCGGACAATACGAATCGTGGCTACACCTTC. The full variable domain, completed using reference TRBV19 and TRBJ1-2, is DGGITQSPKYLFRKEGQNVTLSCEQNLNHDAMYWYRQDPGQGLRLIYYSQIVNDFQKGDIAEGYSVSREKKESFPLTVTSAQKNPTAFYLCASSSPDNTNRGYTFGSGTRLTVV.

This chain links TRBV6-6 with TRBJ1-5, with a tentative D call TRBD1 (6 bases). Germline CDR1 and CDR2: MNHNY and SVGAGI (reference sequence). This CDR3 contains 15 residues. The ends were cut back, 0 bases at V and 6 bases at J, with 12 bases in the middle. The CDR3 bases are TGTGCCAGCAGTTACTCGAATAGGGGGGGTCAGCCCCAGCATTTT. Protein: CASSYSNRGGQPQHF.

The chain links TRBV15 to TRBJ2-5; D unresolved. Germline CDR1 is LNHNV and CDR2 is YYDKDF (reference sequence). This CDR3 has 12 amino acids. V was shortened by 0 bases and J by 1 base, with 0 bases between the two germline ends. The CDR3 spells CATSRDQETQYF. The DNA for the CDR3 is TGTGCCACCAGCAGAGACCAAGAGACCCAGTACTTC.

The chain employs TRBV5-1 and TRBJ1-1; D may be TRBD1 (6 bases). The V gene's germline CDR1 is SGHRS and CDR2 YFSETQ. The CDR3 spans 14 residues. V was trimmed by 3 bases and J by 3 bases, leaving 12 bases between them. In DNA form, the CDR3 reads TGCGCCAGCAGCTGGGGGGCAACAGACACTGAAGCTTTCTTT. Amino acids: CASSWGATDTEAFF.

The V gene is TRBV5-1, the J gene TRBJ2-3, with TRBD2 matching 13 bases. This CDR3 spans 16 amino acids. In germline, CDR1 is SGHRS, CDR2 YFSETQ. J gave up 3 bases and V 4 bases, and 5 bases lay outside the gene matches. This CDR3 reads CASSLRTSGRTDTQYF. The DNA of the CDR3 is TGCGCCAGCAGCCTACGGACTAGCGGGAGAACAGATACGCAGTATTTT. Using reference TRBV5-1 and TRBJ2-3 for the parts outside the CDR3, the full variable domain is KAGVTQTPRYLIKTRGQQVTLSCSPISGHRSVSWYQQTPGQGLQFLFEYFSETQRNKGNFPGRFSGRQFSNSRSEMNVSTLELGDSALYLCASSLRTSGRTDTQYFGPGTRLTVL.

The chain carries TRBV7-9 and TRBJ2-5; D remains ambiguous. This CDR3 is built from 15 residues. Germline CDR1 SEHNR, CDR2 FQNEAQ (reference sequence). V was clipped by 2 bases and J by 4 bases, with 14 bases between them. CDR3 nucleotides: TGTGCCAGCAGCTTAACAGCTCTCTTTGGAGAGACCCAGTACTTC. This codes for CASSLTALFGETQYF.

V gene TRBV5-1 combines with J gene TRBJ2-3; D remains ambiguous. CDR1 and CDR2 from the germline V gene are SGHRS and YFSETQ. Trimming shortened V by 0 bases and J by 6 bases, and 11 bases separated the two germline ends. There are 14 residues in the CDR3. DNA of the CDR3: TGCGCCAGCAGCTTGGCGGCGAGCCTCGATACGCAGTATTTT. Translation gives CASSLAASLDTQYF.

The chain couples TRBV6-5 to TRBJ2-7; 9 bases map to TRBD1. From germline, CDR1 is MNHEY and CDR2 SVGAGI. The CDR3 has 12 residues. Trimming removed 3 bases from V and 8 bases from J; junction bases left unmatched: 2. In DNA form, the CDR3 reads TGTGCCAGCAGTTATACAGGGGGCAAGCAGTACTTC. This encodes CASSYTGGKQYF.

The rearrangement joins TRBV30 to TRBJ2-5; 12 bases match TRBD2. After removal of 2 bases from V and 1 base from J, the junction contained 8 bases not matched to a gene. The CDR3 length is 17 residues. In germline, CDR1 is GTSNPN, CDR2 SVGIG (reference sequence). CDR3 in DNA: TGTGCCTGGAGTTCCACGAGGACTAGCGGGATCCAAGAGACCCAGTACTTC. Its translation: CAWSSTRTSGIQETQYF.

The chain joins TRBV10-3 to TRBJ2-7; possibly TRBD1 for D (6 bases). From germline, CDR1 is ENHRY and CDR2 SYGVKD. CDR3 length: 15 residues. Deletions cut 3 bases from V and 4 bases from J, with 16 bases between. CDR3 in amino acids: CAISDPGQTPYEQYF. The CDR3 DNA follows: TGTGCCATCAGTGACCCTGGACAGACACCATACGAGCAGTACTTC.

The CDR3: CASTGGQLQETQYF. CDR3 in DNA: TGTGCCAGCACCGGGGGACAGTTACAAGAGACCCAGTACTTC. This rearrangement joins TRBV28 to TRBJ2-5, with D perhaps TRBD1 (7 bases). The CDR3 contains 14 residues. V lost 7 bases and J 2 bases, leaving 14 bases between the germline ends. CDR1 and CDR2 (germline): MDHEN, SYDVKM.

The rearrangement links TRBV12-5 to TRBJ2-1; TRBD2 matches at 10 bases. V shed 2 bases and J 7 bases; nucleotides not matched to a gene: 8. This CDR3 has 16 amino acids. CDR1 and CDR2 from the germline V gene are LGHNT and FRNRAP. In DNA form, the CDR3 reads TGTGCTAGTGGTTTGCCCCTGACTAGCGGGCTAAATGAGCAGTTCTTC. Residues: CASGLPLTSGLNEQFF.

The J gene is TRBJ2-7, the V gene TRBV5-5, with TRBD1 identical over 10 bases. The germline V gene has CDR1 SGHKS and CDR2 YYEKEE (reference sequence). The CDR3 has 15 amino acids. The V and J ends lost 4 bases and 4 bases, in that order; junction bases with no gene match: 8. The CDR3 DNA is TGTGCCAGCAGCGCGCCGGGACAGGGGCGATACGAGCAGTACTTC. Translation gives CASSAPGQGRYEQYF. The variable domain in full, completed from reference TRBV5-5 and TRBJ2-7, reads DAGVTQSPTHLIKTRGQQVTLRCSPISGHKSVSWYQQVLGQGPQFIFQYYEKEERGRGNFPDRFSARQFPNYSSELNVNALLLGDSALYLCASSAPGQGRYEQYFGPGTRLTVT.